The entry below gives a single T cell receptor (beta chain) sequence along with its context. This table comes from immunoSEQ multiplex PCR, and its TCRdb copy is limited to in-frame clones, with some not included. The sample carries just under 65,000 clones, 90% to 95% recorded once. V shed 0 bases and J shed 4 bases, with 18 bases lying between them. CDR1 is SGDLS and CDR2 is YYNGEE in the germline V gene. The length of the CDR3 is 17 residues. These data belong to a study of T cell changes during pregnancy in multiple sclerosis. The receptor comes from a female donor in good health, enrolled as a control in a pregnancy study. The source was peripheral blood, collected after pregnancy. The V gene is TRBV9, the J gene TRBJ2-3; D perhaps matches TRBD1 (6 bases). In DNA, the CDR3 is TGTGCCAGCAGCGTAGATCCCGGCCAGGGGAACCCAGATACGCAGTATTTT. Translation: CASSVDPGQGNPDTQYF.